This TCR beta chain was sequenced for a study of T cell clonotyping in hematopoietic cell transplantation. Study-wide context: Pretransplant recipient samples were taken after cytoreduction.

Data came from immunoSEQ multiplex PCR; TCRdb stores just in-frame clones and leaves some out. The table has about 20,000 clones, under 90% seen once. Broader study findings: Graft donor and pretransplant recipient Inverse Simpson Index values predicted broader posttransplant TCR diversity. Cells were unsorted, so CD4 and CD8 contributions were not separated. Pathologically expanded recipient clonotypes increased progressively from day 30 to day 180 as diversity fell.

Regarding time point: recipient sample about 28 days before transplant, after cytoreduction. As concerns this clone: As yet, its antigen is unknown.

This sequence was found in a man between 18 and 29 years old with biphenotypic leukemia. Some clones in this sample may be carry-over from other donors' samples. This specimen consisted of peripheral blood mononuclear cells, obtained before stem cell transplant.

The CDR3 bases are TGTGCCAGCAGCTTAGTTTCTGGTGCCAGGAGTCAGCCCCAGCATTTT. Translation gives CASSLVSGARSQPQHF. V gene TRBV7-2 combines with J gene TRBJ1-5; D uncertain. The V end lost 1 base, the J end lost 6 bases, and 16 bases lay between the germline ends. The germline V gene encodes CDR1 SGHTA and CDR2 FQGNSA. CDR3 length: 16 residues.